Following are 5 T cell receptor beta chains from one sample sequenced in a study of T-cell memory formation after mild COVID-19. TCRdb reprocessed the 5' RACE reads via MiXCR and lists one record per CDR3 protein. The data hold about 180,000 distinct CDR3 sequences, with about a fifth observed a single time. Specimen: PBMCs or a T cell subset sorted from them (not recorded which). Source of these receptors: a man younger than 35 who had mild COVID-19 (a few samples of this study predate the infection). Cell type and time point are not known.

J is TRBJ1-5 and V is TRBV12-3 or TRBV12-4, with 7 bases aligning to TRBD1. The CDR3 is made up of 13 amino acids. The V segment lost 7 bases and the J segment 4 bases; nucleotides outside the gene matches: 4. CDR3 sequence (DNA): TGTGCCAGCACCTCACAGGGGAATCAGCCCCAGCATTTT. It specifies CASTSQGNQPQHF.

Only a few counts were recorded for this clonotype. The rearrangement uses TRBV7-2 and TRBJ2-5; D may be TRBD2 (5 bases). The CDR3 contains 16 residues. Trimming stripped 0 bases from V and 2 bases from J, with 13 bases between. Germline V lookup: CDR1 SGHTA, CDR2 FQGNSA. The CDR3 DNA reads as TGTGCCAGCAGCTTAGCGGGGTCCACTAGTCAAGAGACCCAGTACTTC. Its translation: CASSLAGSTSQETQYF.

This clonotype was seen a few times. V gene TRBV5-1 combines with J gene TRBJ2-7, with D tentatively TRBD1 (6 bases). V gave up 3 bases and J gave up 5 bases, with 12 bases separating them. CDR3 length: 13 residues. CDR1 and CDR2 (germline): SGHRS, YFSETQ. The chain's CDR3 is CASSYQGLDEQYF. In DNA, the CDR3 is TGCGCCAGCAGCTACCAGGGGCTAGACGAGCAGTACTTC.

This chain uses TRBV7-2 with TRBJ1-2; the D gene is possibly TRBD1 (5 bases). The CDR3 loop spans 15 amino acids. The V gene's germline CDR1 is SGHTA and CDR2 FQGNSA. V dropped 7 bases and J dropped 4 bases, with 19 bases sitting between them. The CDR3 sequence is CASTPFQGVSYGYTF. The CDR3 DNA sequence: TGTGCCAGCACCCCCTTTCAGGGAGTGTCCTATGGCTACACCTTC. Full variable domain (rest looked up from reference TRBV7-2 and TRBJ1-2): GAGVSQSPSNKVTEKGKDVELRCDPISGHTALYWYRQSLGQGLEFLIYFQGNSAPDKSGLPSDRFSAERTGGSVSTLTIQRTQQEDSAVYLCASTPFQGVSYGYTFGSGTRLTVV.

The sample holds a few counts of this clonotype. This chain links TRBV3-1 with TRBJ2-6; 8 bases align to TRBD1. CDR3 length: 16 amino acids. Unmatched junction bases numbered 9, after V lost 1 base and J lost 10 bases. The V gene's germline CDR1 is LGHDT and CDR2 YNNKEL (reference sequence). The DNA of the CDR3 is TGTGCCAGCAGCCAAGCCGCACAGGGGGGTAGGAACGTCCTGACTTTC. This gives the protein CASSQAAQGGRNVLTF.